The clone carrying this TCR beta chain was seen more than once but under ten times. The sample belongs to a study of CD8 T cells in ankylosing spondylitis. V lost 4 bases, J lost 3 bases, and 8 bases stayed unmatched. CDR3 length: 16 amino acids. Per germline, CDR1 SGDLS and CDR2 YYNGEE. A single record per CDR3 protein comes from TCRdb applying MiXCR to the 5' RACE reads. Here the sample spans around 320,000 distinct CDR3 sequences, under 25% being singletons. V and J are TRBV9 and TRBJ2-1; 9 bases agree with TRBD2. The TCR sequence derives from a female donor with ankylosing spondylitis or in good health (not recorded which). The sample taken for sequencing was blood, either unsorted or a sorted T cell fraction (not recorded which). CDR3: CASSPRLAAFYNEQFF. In nucleotides, the CDR3 is TGTGCCAGCAGCCCCAGACTAGCGGCATTCTACAATGAGCAGTTCTTC.